These 32 T cell receptor beta chains originate from one sample sequenced in a study of OX40 agonist ivuxolimab in advanced cancers. The library was built by means of the immunoSEQ multiplex PCR assay. This is the immuneACCESS table as TCRdb keeps it, with only in-frame sequences that have V and J called. A part of the clones is gone; compared with another copy, unresolved V genes explain less than half, and the rest is unexplained. The sample table holds approximately 70,000 clones, of which roughly 84% were seen once. Clones ranked in the top ten supply about 5.9% of the sample. The input for sequencing was CD4+ or CD8+ T cells sorted from blood, taken in a trial of the OX40 agonist ivuxolimab. The receptors were sampled from an adult with an advanced solid tumor such as melanoma, head and neck, liver or kidney cancer.

V gene TRBV18 combines with J gene TRBJ1-5; D gene unclear. CDR1 and CDR2 from the germline V gene are KGHSH and LQKENI. Trimming shortened V by 5 bases and J by 3 bases, and 14 bases separated the two germline ends. The CDR3 sequence is 15 residues long. The CDR3 bases are TGTGCCAGCTCATCGCTCGGGGATGACAATCAGCCCCAGCATTTT. Translating gives CASSSLGDDNQPQHF.

This rearrangement joins TRBV4-3 to TRBJ2-2; tentatively, D is TRBD1 or TRBD2 (5 bases each). Germline loops: CDR1 LGHNA, CDR2 YSLEER. V dropped 0 bases and J dropped 2 bases, with 13 bases sitting between them. The length of the CDR3 is 17 residues. CDR3 nucleotide sequence: TGCGCCAGCAGCCAAGATTGGGGACCCTTTAACACCGGGGAGCTGTTTTTT. It codes for CASSQDWGPFNTGELFF.

The J gene is TRBJ2-7, the V gene TRBV21-1; TRBD2 is the table's D call, not checked against the DNA. TRBV21-1 is a pseudogene. CDR3 length equals 15 residues. The CDR3, as DNA: TGTGCCAGCAGCCCTCTAGCGGGTCCGACCTACGAGCAGTACTTC. Amino acids: CASSPLAGPTYEQYF.

The rearrangement uses TRBV7-8 and TRBJ2-2; D not resolved. V lost 2 bases, J lost 3 bases, and 10 bases lay in between. This CDR3 contains 15 residues. The V gene's germline CDR1 is SGHVS and CDR2 FQNEAQ. CDR3 protein: CASSLMARDTGELFF. The CDR3 DNA is TGTGCCAGCAGCTTAATGGCTAGAGACACCGGGGAGCTGTTTTTT.

The chain couples TRBV27 to TRBJ1-5; D possibly corresponds to TRBD1 (5 bases). The CDR3 totals 17 residues. V lost 2 bases and J lost 5, with 19 bases in between. Germline lookup yields CDR1 MNHEY and CDR2 SMNVEV (reference sequence). As DNA, the CDR3 is TGTGCCAGCAGTTTACGCCCCCTTAGGGGAGCGGATCAGCCCCAGCATTTT. Amino acid sequence: CASSLRPLRGADQPQHF.

This clone showed up just once. The gene calls are TRBV5-8 and TRBJ2-5; 8 positions match TRBD1. V gave up 3 bases and J gave up 5 bases; unmatched junction bases: 6. Germline V lookup: CDR1 SGHTS, CDR2 YDEGEE. This CDR3 has 14 amino acids. CDR3 sequence: CASSYDRGEETQYF. CDR3 in DNA: TGTGCCAGCAGCTATGACAGGGGCGAGGAGACCCAGTACTTC.

The chain joins TRBV5-1 to TRBJ1-1, with a tentative D call TRBD1 (6 bases). The germline V gene has CDR1 SGHRS and CDR2 YFSETQ. Trimming removed 0 bases from V and 3 bases from J, with 12 bases in between. CDR3 length equals 15 residues. CDR3 amino acids: CASSLAPGADTEAFF. As DNA, the CDR3 is TGCGCCAGCAGCTTGGCCCCGGGGGCGGACACTGAAGCTTTCTTT.

The V and J genes are TRBV5-1 and TRBJ2-7; 10 bases are shared with TRBD1. Germline assignment: CDR1 SGHRS and CDR2 YFSETQ. V shed 4 bases and J 6 bases; nucleotides not matched to a gene: 7. This CDR3 is 14 amino acids long. CDR3 region: CASSARTGGLEQYF. CDR3 coding DNA: TGCGCCAGCAGCGCAAGGACAGGGGGTCTCGAGCAGTACTTC.

CDR3 sequence reads: CASSKKGPTLSTDTQYF. CDR3 DNA sequence: TGTGCCAGCAGCAAAAAAGGGCCTACCCTTAGCACAGATACGCAGTATTTT. The gene calls are TRBV21-1 and TRBJ2-3. TRBV21-1 has pseudogene status. CDR3 length equals 17 residues.

The rearrangement joins TRBV4-2 to TRBJ2-1, with D perhaps TRBD1 or TRBD2 (5 bases each). The V gene's germline CDR1 is LGHNA and CDR2 YNFKEQ. The V end was cut by 2 bases, the J end by 13 bases, with 12 bases between. The CDR3 totals 12 residues. In DNA, the CDR3 is TGTGCCAGCAGCCAATTTCAGGGACCTCAGTTCTTC. This encodes CASSQFQGPQFF.

The gene calls are TRBV4-2 and TRBJ2-3; the match to TRBD2 covers 9 bases. The germline V gene encodes CDR1 LGHNA and CDR2 YNFKEQ. With 2 bases clipped from V and 2 bases from J, the junction kept 11 bases outside the gene matches. This CDR3 is built from 18 residues. CDR3 sequence (DNA): TGTGCCAGCAGCCAATACAATTGGCGGGGGGGGTACACAGATACGCAGTATTTT. Translated: CASSQYNWRGGYTDTQYF.

The chain combines TRBV6-6 with TRBJ2-1, with 9 bases aligning to TRBD1. This CDR3 is built from 16 residues. The junction had 10 bases not matched to a gene; V was cut back by 2 bases and J by 8 bases. Germline V gene data show CDR1 as MNHNY and CDR2 as SVGAGI (reference sequence). CDR3 sequence reads: CASSYTSGQGSDEQFF. The CDR3 nucleotides are TGTGCCAGCAGTTACACCTCGGGACAGGGTTCGGATGAGCAGTTCTTC.

The V call is TRBV5-4, the J call TRBJ2-2, with 11 bases fitting TRBD2. V lost 1 base, J lost 4 bases, and 3 bases stayed unmatched. Germline V gene lookup returns CDR1 SGHNT and CDR2 YYREEE (reference sequence). The length of the CDR3 is 16 residues. The CDR3 DNA sequence: TGTGCCAGCAGCTTGTTAGCGGGGGGGCCCACCGGGGAGCTGTTTTTT. This gives the protein CASSLLAGGPTGELFF.

The chain uses TRBV29-1 and TRBJ2-1, with TRBD2 matching over 11 bases. The CDR3 contains 15 residues. The germline CDR1 and CDR2 sequences are SQVTM and ANQGSEA. Germline trimming cut 5 bases from V and 7 bases from J; bases unmatched to any gene: 10. CDR3 nucleotide sequence: TGCAGCGTTCTGGGACTAGCGGACCCTGGGAATGAGCAGTTCTTC. It specifies CSVLGLADPGNEQFF.

V is TRBV7-9 and J is TRBJ1-1, with 7 bases matching TRBD1. With 1 base clipped from V and 5 bases from J, the junction kept 4 bases outside the gene matches. This CDR3 region has 14 residues. CDR1 and CDR2 from the germline V gene are SEHNR and FQNEAQ (reference sequence). CDR3 in DNA: TGTGCCAGCAGCTTAGATAGGGGGCGGACTGAAGCTTTCTTT. As protein: CASSLDRGRTEAFF. The complete variable domain, with remaining parts taken from reference TRBV7-9 and TRBJ1-1, reads DTGVSQNPRHKITKRGQNVTFRCDPISEHNRLYWYRQTLGQGPEFLTYFQNEAQLEKSRLLSDRFSAERPKGSFSTLEIQRTEQGDSAMYLCASSLDRGRTEAFFGQGTRLTVV.

The table lists this clone with a count of one. CDR3 bases: TGTGCCAGCAGCTTAGGGGTTAATATAGCCAAAAACATTCAGTACTTC. This gives the protein CASSLGVNIAKNIQYF. The chain employs TRBV28 and TRBJ2-4, with D maybe TRBD1 (5 bases). CDR1 MDHEN and CDR2 SYDVKM come from the germline V gene. Trimming left V 6 bases short and J 0 bases short, with 15 bases between. The CDR3 spans 16 residues.

The chain combines TRBV7-9 with TRBJ2-5; TRBD1 agrees at 12 bases. The CDR3 contains 14 residues. CDR1 and CDR2 from the germline V gene are SEHNR and FQNEAQ (reference sequence). J was trimmed by 5 bases and V by 5 bases; bases with no gene match: 3. CDR3 coding DNA: TGTGCCAGCAGCCCGGGGACAGGGGGCGAGACCCAGTACTTC. It is translated as CASSPGTGGETQYF.

The V call is TRBV7-9, the J call TRBJ2-7, with D unclear. CDR1 SEHNR and CDR2 FQNEAQ come from the germline V gene (reference sequence). Trimming shortened V by 4 bases and J by 3 bases, and 10 bases separated the two germline ends. The CDR3 runs to 13 residues. CDR3 nucleotides: TGTGCCAGCAGCTCCCAGGCAGTCTACGAGCAGTACTTC. It encodes CASSSQAVYEQYF.

This clone was observed once. J is TRBJ1-2 and V is TRBV4-3; TRBD1 might be the D (5 bases). The V gene's germline CDR1 is LGHNA and CDR2 YSLEER. V gave up 0 bases and J gave up 5 bases, with 10 bases separating them. This CDR3 region has 14 residues. The CDR3 here is CASSQDGGAYGYTF. The CDR3 region has the DNA TGCGCCAGCAGCCAAGATGGCGGGGCTTATGGCTACACCTTC.

J is TRBJ2-3 and V is TRBV7-9; 8 nucleotides line up with TRBD1. The V gene end was trimmed by 6 bases and the J gene end by 0 bases; junction bases not matched to a gene: 5. The CDR3 runs 15 residues. The germline V gene encodes CDR1 SEHNR and CDR2 FQNEAQ (reference sequence). This CDR3 is CASSRQGFSTDTQYF. The DNA for the CDR3 is TGTGCCAGCAGTCGACAGGGGTTTAGCACAGATACGCAGTATTTT.

This clone has only a few counts. The CDR3 sequence: CASSLTRYTEAFF. The CDR3 region has the DNA TGTGCCAGCAGCCTCACAAGGTACACTGAAGCTTTCTTT. The genes are TRBV6-5 and TRBJ1-1; D gene ambiguous. This CDR3 has 13 residues. The V end was cut by 6 bases, the J end by 3 bases, with 11 bases between. Germline lookup yields CDR1 MNHEY and CDR2 SVGAGI.

V is TRBV29-1 and J is TRBJ1-1, with TRBD1 as a possible D gene (5 bases). Deletions cut 3 bases from V and 7 bases from J, with 18 bases between. The CDR3 totals 14 residues. Germline CDR1 and CDR2: SQVTM and ANQGSEA. The CDR3 loop is CSVDWSTGNFEAFF. CDR3 coding DNA: TGCAGCGTTGATTGGTCCACAGGAAATTTTGAAGCTTTCTTT.

This rearrangement joins TRBV7-6 to TRBJ1-1; D unresolved. CDR1 and CDR2 from the germline V gene are SGHVS and FNYEAQ. The V end was cut by 1 base, the J end by 4 bases, with 10 bases between. This CDR3 is 14 amino acids long. CDR3 bases: TGTGCCAGCAGCTTAGGAGAGGGCAGCACTGAAGCTTTCTTT. Translation: CASSLGEGSTEAFF.

The chain combines TRBV7-9 with TRBJ1-2; 8 positions match TRBD1. With V trimmed by 5 bases and J by 5 bases, 10 bases remained unmatched. CDR1 is SEHNR and CDR2 is FQNEAQ in the germline V gene (reference sequence). The CDR3 is 15 amino acids. CDR3 DNA: TGTGCCAGCAGCACTGGACAGGGTACTACTTATGGCTACACCTTC. As protein: CASSTGQGTTYGYTF.

This chain connects TRBV18 to TRBJ1-2; D unclear. CDR1 is KGHSH, CDR2 LQKENI, per germline. V was clipped by 1 base and J by 8 bases, with 20 bases between them. This CDR3 is built from 16 residues. The chain's CDR3 is CASSPRTAGAAGGYTF. CDR3 in DNA: TGTGCCAGCTCACCACGGACCGCAGGCGCAGCCGGCGGCTACACCTTC.

This rearrangement joins TRBV29-1 to TRBJ2-2, with D maybe TRBD1 (6 bases). The CDR3 covers 14 residues. Germline V lookup: CDR1 SQVTM, CDR2 ANQGSEA. Trimming pared 3 bases from V and 4 bases from J, leaving 12 bases between. The CDR3 DNA sequence: TGCAGCGTTGAGGAAAGCAGGGGCACCGGGGAGCTGTTTTTT. Translation gives CSVEESRGTGELFF.

This chain links TRBV4-3 with TRBJ1-1; tentative D call: TRBD1 (6 bases). The CDR3 loop spans 14 amino acids. Germline V CDR1 and CDR2: LGHNA, YSLEER. V was cut by 1 base and J by 4 bases, with 10 bases left in between. The CDR3 sequence is CASSQGGGGTEAFF. CDR3 bases: TGCGCCAGCAGCCAAGGGGGGGGCGGCACTGAAGCTTTCTTT.

The chain employs TRBV5-4 and TRBJ1-6; no reliable D call. Trimming pared 1 base from V and 3 bases from J, leaving 8 bases between. CDR3 size: 15 residues. Germline CDR1 is SGHNT and CDR2 is YYREEE (reference sequence). The chain's CDR3 is CASSLNGVYNSPLHF. CDR3 DNA: TGTGCCAGCAGCTTGAACGGGGTCTATAATTCACCCCTCCACTTT.

V gene TRBV18 combines with J gene TRBJ1-5, with a tentative D call TRBD1 (6 bases). CDR3 length: 14 residues. Trimming removed 5 bases from V and 9 bases from J, with 17 bases in between. Germline loops: CDR1 KGHSH, CDR2 LQKENI. In DNA, the CDR3 is TGTGCCAGCTCAGCTTGGAGGGGGGCAGCGCCCCAGCATTTT. Amino acids: CASSAWRGAAPQHF.

This rearrangement joins TRBV5-6 to TRBJ1-1; no clear D gene. V was cut by 0 bases and J by 1 base, with 10 bases left in between. The CDR3 sequence is 15 residues long. CDR1 and CDR2 (germline): SGHDT, YYEEEE. CDR3 DNA: TGTGCCAGCAGCTTGGGGCCCTTTGGGAACACTGAAGCTTTCTTT. Its protein is CASSLGPFGNTEAFF. The full variable domain, in which reference TRBV5-6 and TRBJ1-1 provide the parts outside the CDR3, is DAGVTQSPTHLIKTRGQQVTLRCSPKSGHDTVSWYQQALGQGPQFIFQYYEEEERQRGNFPDRFSGHQFPNYSSELNVNALLLGDSALYLCASSLGPFGNTEAFFGQGTRLTVV.

V usage is TRBV28 and J usage is TRBJ1-1; D is possibly TRBD1 (5 bases). Per germline, CDR1 MDHEN and CDR2 SYDVKM. CDR3 size: 14 residues. V was clipped by 5 bases and J by 3 bases, with 13 bases between them. The DNA of the CDR3 is TGTGCCAGCAGTCCTCCTTGGGGGGACACTGAAGCTTTCTTT. It is translated as CASSPPWGDTEAFF.

This chain joins TRBV6-6 and TRBJ2-2; TRBD1 matches at 10 bases. Trimming at V came to 4 bases and at J to 3 bases, leaving 2 bases not matched to a gene. CDR3 size: 15 residues. CDR1 is MNHNY, CDR2 SVGAGI, per germline (reference sequence). The CDR3 DNA reads TGTGCCAGCAGTTCGACAGGGGGCGACACCGGGGAGCTGTTTTTT. It is translated as CASSSTGGDTGELFF.